The rows below give T cell receptor beta chains drawn from one sample of a study of beta chain features in type 1 diabetes. Libraries were prepared by immunoSEQ multiplex PCR; TCRdb keeps only in-frame clonotypes and omits some of them. The sample shows around 170,000 clones, around 9.7% of them seen only once. Specimen: central memory CD4+ T cells from blood. All receptors derive from a woman aged 25 to 39 with type 1 diabetes. CDR3s include the opening cysteine and the closing phenylalanine or tryptophan. A D gene is named only where the DNA matches it firmly. Not every row has a clone size; where given, it reads once, few, many or a size class.

>few|TRBV7-2|TRBD1|15|TRBJ2-7
TGTGCCAGCAGCTCAAAGGGACAGGGGGCGAGGGAGCAGTACTTC
CASSSKGQGAREQYF
>few|TRBV11-3|NA|12|TRBJ2-3
TGTGCCAGCAGCCCCTCCCCAGATACGCAGTATTTT
CASSPSPDTQYF
>NA|TRBV29-1|TRBD2|19|TRBJ2-3
TGCAGCGTTGGGGCCTCTGGGACTAGCGGGATTCGTGGAACAGATACGCAGTATTTT
CSVGASGTSGIRGTDTQYF
>few|TRBV11-2|NA|12|TRBJ1-2
TGTGCCAGCAGCTGGGAGAAGTCTGGCTACACCTTC
CASSWEKSGYTF
>NA|TRBV11-3|NA|11|TRBJ2-7
TGTGCCATCTCTTGGGGGGTCGAGCAGTACTTC
CAISWGVEQYF
>few|TRBV14|TRBD1|15|TRBJ2-1
TGTGCCAGCAGCCAAATAGGGGGCGCCCACAATGAGCAGTTCTTC
CASSQIGGAHNEQFF
>few|TRBV15|NA|15|TRBJ2-2
TGTGCCACCAGCAGAGGACAGTGGAACACCGGGGAGCTGTTTTTT
CATSRGQWNTGELFF
>NA|TRBV27|TRBD1|14|TRBJ2-7
TGTGCCAGCAGAGGGACAGGGGGTTCCTACGAGCAGTACTTC
CASRGTGGSYEQYF
>many|TRBV30|TRBD1|16|TRBJ1-2
TGTGCCTGGAGGGCCCCGGGACAGATAGCTTTAACGGGCTACACCTTC
CAWRAPGQIALTGYTF
>NA|TRBV4-1|NA|16|TRBJ2-7
TGCGCCAGCAGCCAAGTGGGGACTCGCGGGCCCTACGAGCAGTACTTC
CASSQVGTRGPYEQYF
>few|TRBV4-2|TRBD2|15|TRBJ2-7
TGTGCCAGCAGCCAAGGCCTAGCGGGGACCTACGAGCAGTACTTC
CASSQGLAGTYEQYF
>NA|TRBV5-1|TRBD1|16|TRBJ2-1
TGCGCCAGCAGCTCGACGGGACAGGGACTTTACAATGAGCAGTTCTTC
CASSSTGQGLYNEQFF
>few|TRBV9|NA|14|TRBJ1-1
TGTGCCAGCAGCGTGAACACCGTGAACACTGAAGCTTTCTTT
CASSVNTVNTEAFF
>many|TRBV4-1|NA|17|TRBJ2-6
TGCGCCAGCAGCACCATGGCCATTCCTTCTGGGGCCAACGTCCTGACTTTC
CASSTMAIPSGANVLTF
>NA|TRBV7-6|NA|12|TRBJ2-2
TGTGCCAGCAGCCCTGTTCTCGGGGAGCTGTTTTTT
CASSPVLGELFF
>NA|TRBV5-1|TRBD1|16|TRBJ1-1
TGCGCCAGCAGCGAGGGGCAGGGGGCGAGTATCACTGAAGCTTTCTTT
CASSEGQGASITEAFF
>few|TRBV5-1|NA|13|TRBJ2-5
TGCGCCAGCAGCTTGGCTTCCGAAGAGACCCAGTACTTC
CASSLASEETQYF
>few|TRBV12-5|NA|14|TRBJ1-2
TGTGCTAGTGGTTTGGATAGAGGGAGGGATGGCTACACCTTC
CASGLDRGRDGYTF
>few|TRBV5-1|TRBD1|16|TRBJ2-3
TGCGCCAGCAGCTTGTATGGACAGGGGAACATAGATACGCAGTATTTT
CASSLYGQGNIDTQYF
>few|TRBV18|NA|13|TRBJ1-2
TGTGCCAGCTCACCACGACAGGAAGACGGCTACACCTTC
CASSPRQEDGYTF
>NA|TRBV7-9|NA|13|TRBJ1-4
TGTGCCAGCAGCTCACAGGGTAATGAAAAACTGTTTTTT
CASSSQGNEKLFF
>NA|TRBV5-1|TRBD2|15|TRBJ2-1
TGCGCCAGCAGCTTGGATGGGGGGGACTACAATGAGCAGTTCTTC
CASSLDGGDYNEQFF
>few|TRBV9|NA|15|TRBJ2-6
TGTGCCAGCAGCCCACGGGGCTCTGGGGCCAACGTCCTGACTTTC
CASSPRGSGANVLTF
>NA|TRBV11-1|TRBD2|18|TRBJ2-7
TGTGCCAGCAGCTCGGGACTAGCGGGAGGAAGGGGGTCCTACGAGCAGTACTTC
CASSSGLAGGRGSYEQYF
>NA|TRBV11-2|TRBD2|14|TRBJ2-7
TGTGCCAGCAGCTTAGAGAGACTAGCGGGAGAGCAGTACTTC
CASSLERLAGEQYF
>NA|TRBV7-9|TRBD2|15|TRBJ2-1
TGTGCCAGCAGCCCGCCGGGACTAGCTGGAAATGAGCAGTTCTTC
CASSPPGLAGNEQFF
>NA|TRBV7-2|NA|11|TRBJ2-5
TGTGCCAGCAGCGTGGCAGAATCCCAGTACTTC
CASSVAESQYF